This T cell receptor (beta chain) comes out of a study of T cells in Graves' hyperthyroidism and ophthalmopathy. Researchers amplified the TCR beta CDR3 regions from RNA transcripts. The HTBI primer set drove a first-round RT-PCR of the TCR CDR3. TCRdb independently ran MiXCR on the multiplex PCR reads; one entry per CDR3 protein. The sample records approximately 380,000 distinct CDR3 sequences, approximately 18% being singletons. Trimming removed 6 bases from V and 2 bases from J; junction bases left unmatched: 8. The V gene's germline CDR1 is SEHNR and CDR2 FQNEAQ (reference sequence). This CDR3 is 15 amino acids long.

This receptor was obtained from a man aged 18 to 35 with Graves' ophthalmopathy. The rearrangement joins TRBV7-9 to TRBJ2-7; 9 nucleotides align to TRBD2. What was sequenced was blood. Here the CDR3 DNA reads TGTGCCAGCAGTCGGGACTCTAGCGGGGCCTACGAGCAGTACTTC. It codes for CASSRDSSGAYEQYF.